The rows below give T cell receptor beta chains drawn from one sample of a study of blood T cell repertoires in COVID-19. The protocol was immunoSEQ multiplex PCR, while the TCRdb copy is restricted to in-frame clones and leaves out a portion. Of under 70,000 clones listed, 88% are singletons. Specimen: PBMCs or T cells enriched from blood (not recorded which). Receptors were obtained from a woman in her thirties or forties who had recovered from COVID-19. Each CDR3 is given with its conserved first and last residue. D genes are given only for firm matches. Clone size is given for some rows only: seen once, a few or many times, or a class if the clone is expanded.

d_gene	v_gene	j_gene	abundance	CDR3nt	CDR3aa
-	TRBV5-1	TRBJ1-4	-	TGCGCCAGCAGCTTAAGACCCTGGAGGACGACTAATGAAAAACTGTTTTTT	CASSLRPWRTTNEKLFF
TRBD1	TRBV7-6	TRBJ1-2	once	TGTGCCAGCAGCTTAGATGGGACAGGGCAGGGCAGGGCCTATGGCTACACCTTC	CASSLDGTGQGRAYGYTF
-	TRBV29-1	TRBJ1-4	-	TGCAGCGCCAGAGATGCCGGGGAACTGTTTTTT	CSARDAGELFF
-	TRBV11-2	TRBJ2-7	few	TGTGCCAGCAGCTTCAAACGAGGGCTTTCCTACGAGCAGTACTTC	CASSFKRGLSYEQYF
TRBD1	TRBV5-1	TRBJ1-2	-	TGCGCCAGCAGCCCCCGGGACAGAAACTATGGCTACACCTTC	CASSPRDRNYGYTF
-	TRBV6-1	TRBJ2-1	-	TGTGCCAGCAGTGATGGGGGGAGCTCCTACAATGAGCAGTTCTTC	CASSDGGSSYNEQFF
-	TRBV27	TRBJ2-1	-	TGTGCCAGCCTTAGTGGGGGCCCGAGCTCCTACAATGAGCAGTTCTTC	CASLSGGPSSYNEQFF
-	TRBV4-1	TRBJ1-4	-	TGCGCCAGCAGCCAGGCAGGGGTTAATGAAAAACTGTTTTTT	CASSQAGVNEKLFF
-	TRBV29-1	TRBJ2-3	-	TGCAGCGTTTTCCCTACTAGCACAGATACGCAGTATTTT	CSVFPTSTDTQYF
TRBD2	TRBV25-1	TRBJ2-5	-	TGTGCCAGCAGTGACCTCACGACTAGCCACCAAGAGACCCAGTACTTC	CASSDLTTSHQETQYF
TRBD1	TRBV13	TRBJ2-7	-	TGTGCCAGCAGCATCGCCGGGACAGGGCTGGAGCAGTACTTC	CASSIAGTGLEQYF
-	TRBV5-5	TRBJ2-7	few	TGTGCCAGCAGCTTGCTTGTCAGGGCCCACGAGCAGTACTTC	CASSLLVRAHEQYF
TRBD1	TRBV23-1	TRBJ1-1	-	TGCGCCAGCAGTCACGCCCACTTAGGGGGCCAGGGGGAAGCTTTCTTT	CASSHAHLGGQGEAFF
TRBD1	TRBV15	TRBJ2-6	-	TGTGCCACCAGCAGAGACCCCCGGGACAGTTCCTCTGGGGCCAACGTCCTGACTTTC	CATSRDPRDSSSGANVLTF
TRBD1	TRBV5-6	TRBJ1-5	-	TGTGCCAGCAGCTTAGGACAGGGATCTTGGAATCAGCCCCAGCATTTT	CASSLGQGSWNQPQHF
TRBD2	TRBV11-2	TRBJ2-1	-	TGTGCCAGCAGTTATAGCGTAGCGGGGGGGTATTCCGGCCTCAGGGTGGGCAATGAGCAGTTCTTC	CASSYSVAGGYSGLRVGNEQFF
-	TRBV12-5	TRBJ2-7	-	TGTGCTAGTGGTTATAGACTGTACGAGCAGTACTTC	CASGYRLYEQYF
-	TRBV19	TRBJ1-2	medium-sized	TGTGCCAGTAGTATAGATTGGCCAGGGAGGTCTGGCTACACCTTC	CASSIDWPGRSGYTF
TRBD1	TRBV7-6	TRBJ1-4	once	TGTGCCAGCAGCAGGAGACAGGGGGCTGGTAATGAAAAACTGTTTTTT	CASSRRQGAGNEKLFF
-	TRBV11-2	TRBJ2-3	once	TGTGCCAGCAGCTTAGGAGTAGGGGGTCACACAGATACGCAGTATTTT	CASSLGVGGHTDTQYF
TRBD2	TRBV5-4	TRBJ2-7	few	TGTGCCAGCAGCTTGTCTAGCGGGGGGTACGAGCAGTACTTC	CASSLSSGGYEQYF
TRBD1	TRBV10-3	TRBJ2-2	-	TGTGCCATCAGGGGGGACAGAACCGTCGGGGAGCTGTTTTTT	CAIRGDRTVGELFF
-	TRBV3-1/TRBV3-2	TRBJ2-5	-	TGTGCCAGCAGCCAATCCACCCCCGGACAGCAAGAGACCCAGTACTTC	CASSQSTPGQQETQYF
TRBD2	TRBV6-5	TRBJ2-5	-	TGTGCCAGCAGTTACCTGGCCCGCGGGGGGGAAGAGACCCAGTACTTC	CASSYLARGGEETQYF
TRBD2	TRBV5-8	TRBJ2-1	-	TGTGCCAGCAGCTTGCGCCTAGCGGCTTACAATGAGCAGTTCTTC	CASSLRLAAYNEQFF
TRBD1	TRBV10-3	TRBJ1-2	-	TGTGCCATCAGTGGTCAGACAGGGGCTAACTATGGCTACACCTTC	CAISGQTGANYGYTF
TRBD2	TRBV15	TRBJ2-5	-	TGTGCCACCAGTTCCAGCGGGGTAGGGGCCCAGTACTTC	CATSSSGVGAQYF
TRBD1	TRBV29-1	TRBJ2-7	-	TGCAGCGTTGAGGGACAGGGGACCTACGAGCAGTACTTC	CSVEGQGTYEQYF
-	TRBV6-5	TRBJ1-2	-	TGTGCCAGCAGTTACGGGACGGGAGCTGGCTACACCTTC	CASSYGTGAGYTF
-	TRBV6-5	TRBJ1-1	-	TGTGCCAGCCGGCGGTCGGGCAGGGGGAACACTGAAGCTTTCTTT	CASRRSGRGNTEAFF
-	TRBV6-4	TRBJ1-2	-	TGTGCCAGCAGTGACTCAGGCGGGATCGGTGGCTACACCTTC	CASSDSGGIGGYTF
-	TRBV5-6	TRBJ2-7	-	TGTGCCAGCAGCTCCCCTTTGGGCAGACACTACGAGCAGTACTTC	CASSSPLGRHYEQYF
TRBD1	TRBV29-1	TRBJ1-1	-	TGCAGCGTTGGCGTGGGACAGGTAGGGAGCACTGAAGCTTTCTTT	CSVGVGQVGSTEAFF
TRBD1	TRBV18	TRBJ1-4	-	TGTGCCAGCTCACCAGGGACAGGGGGATCAGGTGAAAAACTGTTTTTT	CASSPGTGGSGEKLFF
TRBD2	TRBV19	TRBJ2-2	-	TGTGCTAGTACCGTAGCGGGGTTGAACACCGGGGAGCTGTTTTTT	CASTVAGLNTGELFF
TRBD2	TRBV4-1	TRBJ2-2	-	TGCGCCAGCAGCCGGCCAGCCGGGGGGGCGTGGACCGGGGAGCTGTTTTTT	CASSRPAGGAWTGELFF
-	TRBV25-1	TRBJ1-1	-	TGTGCCAGCAGTGGTGTTCCCCAGAACACTGAAGCTTTCTTT	CASSGVPQNTEAFF
TRBD2	TRBV29-1	TRBJ2-3	-	TGCAGCGTTGAGCCTCCGGGGGGTAGCACAGATACGCAGTATTTT	CSVEPPGGSTDTQYF
TRBD1	TRBV19	TRBJ2-7	-	TGTGCCAGTAGTACGGACAGGGGCAACGAGCAGTACTTC	CASSTDRGNEQYF
TRBD1	TRBV19	TRBJ1-4	-	TGTGCCAGTAGCGAGACAGGGGTCGGAGAAAAACTGTTTTTT	CASSETGVGEKLFF
TRBD2	TRBV7-9	TRBJ2-5	-	TGTGCCAGCAGCTTAGCAACTAGCGGGGGTTTAGAGACCCAGTACTTC	CASSLATSGGLETQYF
TRBD2	TRBV19	TRBJ2-3	-	TGTGCCAGTAGTCTCATGACTAGCGGGGGGCCCTACGATACGCAGTATTTT	CASSLMTSGGPYDTQYF
-	TRBV6-2/TRBV6-3	TRBJ1-2	-	TGTGCCAGCAGTTCAGGACTCCTCTATGGCTACACCTTC	CASSSGLLYGYTF
-	TRBV12-3/TRBV12-4	TRBJ2-1	-	TGTGCCAGCAGCCTTAACAATGAGCAGTTCTTC	CASSLNNEQFF
-	TRBV5-1	TRBJ1-1	-	TGCGCCAGCAGCCATAACACTGAAGCTTTCTTT	CASSHNTEAFF
-	TRBV6-5	TRBJ2-7	-	TGTGCCAGCAGTTACGAGGGCTCCTACGAGCAGTACTTC	CASSYEGSYEQYF
-	TRBV10-2	TRBJ2-5	-	TGCGCCAGCAGACCTCCTGGGGCTTCCCAAGAGACCCAGTACTTC	CASRPPGASQETQYF
-	TRBV7-2	TRBJ2-2	once	TGTGCCAGCAGCACAACAAGGGGGCTAGCGTTCGTCGGGGAGCTGTTTTTT	CASSTTRGLAFVGELFF
TRBD1	TRBV11-3	TRBJ1-1	-	TGTGCCAGCAGCTTTCGGACAGGGAGAACTGAAGCTTTCTTT	CASSFRTGRTEAFF
-	TRBV10-1	TRBJ2-1	-	TGCGCCAGCAGTGAGTATGCAGACAATGAGCAGTTCTTC	CASSEYADNEQFF
-	TRBV5-4	TRBJ2-3	-	TGTGCCAGCAGCACCTTGCGGCGCGCGCGGGTGCCAGATACGCAGTATTTT	CASSTLRRARVPDTQYF
-	TRBV27	TRBJ1-1	-	TGTGCCAGCAGTTTATCCGGAGTCCGGAACACTGAAGCTTTCTTT	CASSLSGVRNTEAFF
-	TRBV6-2/TRBV6-3	TRBJ1-2	-	TGTGCCAGCAGTTACCACTGGAGAGGCTACACCTTC	CASSYHWRGYTF